This T cell receptor beta chain came from a study of shared clonotypes between healthy human individuals. On this clone itself: Antigen: not known. Germline and junction disagree at one end, which may indicate a read error.

Findings and caveats of the study: Tissues were not sampled, only blood, and their repertoires likely differ.

This CDR3 spans 15 amino acids. The germline CDR1 and CDR2 sequences are WSHSY and SAAADI. Researchers divided each subset's genomic DNA evenly across several immunoSEQ plates. This table comes from immunoSEQ multiplex PCR, and its TCRdb copy is limited to in-frame clones, with some not included. This sample yields about 590,000 clones, of which nearly 97% are seen a single time; about 0.11% belongs to the top ten. CD45RO negativity and positive selection for CCR7 defined naive CD8 cells, a population that excluded terminally differentiated effector memory CD45RA+ cells. The study drew its donors from healthy HIV-negative adults without recent acute infections or vaccinations.

Sequenced sample: naive CD8+ T cells sorted from blood. The rearrangement joins TRBV10-2 to TRBJ2-2; maybe TRBD2 (5 bases). The TCR was taken from a woman aged 25 to 39 in good health. For the CDR3, the DNA is TGCGCCAGCATTGAGCTCGCGGGTAGTATCGGGGAGCTGTTTTTT. Translated, it gives CASIELAGSIGELFF.